This T cell receptor (beta chain) originates from a study of vaccination effects on CD4 cells after COVID-19. The CDR3 loop spans 14 amino acids. Germline V gives CDR1 MNHEY, CDR2 SMNVEV (reference sequence). The V end was cut by 6 bases, the J end by 1 base, with 10 bases between. As regards this clone: What it binds is not known.

Expansion of antigen-specific CD4+ T cells with viral peptide pools was carried out by the ViraFEST assay before sequencing. Isolation of CD4+ T cells took place after around 10 days of culture. PCR confirmed that the person was infected with SARS-CoV-2 between March and December 2020. The negative control culture used an HIV-1 Nef peptide pool. The assay was immunoSEQ multiplex PCR, and TCRdb's table has in-frame clones only and misses some. The sample consists of roughly 70,000 clones, over 65% of them appearing once. The rearrangement uses TRBV27 and TRBJ2-4; no definite D call. The source material was CD4+ T cells from PBMCs cultured with HIV peptides, sampled before COVID-19 vaccination. Indicated subset: HIV-1 Nef peptide pool negative control/reference culture. This receptor was taken from a human donor who had a prior SARS-CoV-2 infection. The CDR3 DNA sequence: TGTGCCAGCAGGGCTCCTTTGGCCAAAAACATTCAGTACTTC. This sequence encodes CASRAPLAKNIQYF.